What follows is one TCR beta chain and its context. Antigen specificity is unknown. The repertoire was sequenced with immunoSEQ multiplex PCR; TCRdb's copy has only in-frame clones and lacks some. This table holds approximately 100,000 clones, 80% to 95% found once. This sample is part of a study of cytomegalovirus exposure and HLA in healthy donors. Study summary: The approximately 130 validation repertoires and the roughly 680 first-cohort repertoires shared a platform, a later analysis reported.

The donors belonged to the approximately 130-subject validation cohort, separate from the 666-subject first cohort. V was pared by 5 bases and J by 2 bases, with 13 bases between. The CDR3 is 15 residues long. In germline, CDR1 is SGHTA, CDR2 FQGNSA. The study, taken as a whole, reports: Reports credit the classifier with highly specific, highly sensitive diagnosis of cytomegalovirus status. Investigators reported 150 to 200 TCR beta chains as tied to cytomegalovirus.

The TCR comes from a woman aged 30 to 39 in good health and CMV-seropositive. Sequencing input: PBMCs. V usage is TRBV7-2 and J usage is TRBJ1-5; D gene unclear. The CDR3: CASSDYGGGNQPQHF. The CDR3 region has the DNA TGTGCCAGCAGCGACTACGGCGGAGGCAATCAGCCCCAGCATTTT.